This T cell receptor beta chain was captured in a study of blood T cell repertoires in COVID-19. At the level of the study: Sites across the United States, Italy and Spain contributed samples from acute and convalescent COVID-19.

Using immunoSEQ multiplex PCR, the repertoire was profiled, and TCRdb retains in-frame clones only, with some absent. The profile shows about 59,000 clones, approximately 82% of them singletons. The TCR sequence derives from a woman of 80 years or more with acute or convalescent COVID-19. The sample was peripheral blood.

This CDR3 reads CASSGLGDEQFF. CDR3 bases: TGTGCCAGCTCCGGACTGGGCGATGAGCAGTTCTTC. This chain connects TRBV2 to TRBJ2-1, with D possibly being TRBD2 (5 bases). With 8 bases removed from V and 8 bases from J, the gap between germline ends came to 13 bases. The CDR3 extends over 12 amino acids. Germline V gene lookup returns CDR1 SNHLY and CDR2 FYNNEI.